These T cell receptor beta chains were read from a single sample in a study of T cells after yellow fever vaccination. MiXCR was run by TCRdb on the 5' RACE reads, yielding one entry per CDR3 protein. This table has around 600,000 distinct CDR3 sequences, 12% appearing once. The specimen was PBMCs, collected on the day of the yellow fever booster vaccination. The source of these receptors is a man aged 30 to 45 who received the YFV17D yellow fever vaccine. Each CDR3 is given with its conserved first and last residue. The order of the fields is CDR3 protein, CDR3 DNA, V gene, J gene, clone size, CDR3 length, D gene. The D gene is left open where the match is weak. Some rows have no size entry. The others give once, few or many, or a class for an expanded clone.

CSADARTETQYF	TGCAGTGCCGACGCCCGGACAGAGACGCAGTATTTT	TRBV20-1	TRBJ2-3	many	12	NA
CSASLSGSGTEAFF	TGCAGTGCTAGCCTTTCGGGGTCGGGGACTGAAGCTTTCTTT	TRBV20-1	TRBJ1-1	NA	14	NA
CASSFLLAGYNEQFF	TGTGCCAGCAGTTTTTTACTAGCGGGTTACAATGAGCAGTTCTTC	TRBV27	TRBJ2-1	NA	15	TRBD2
CASSARDRAETQYF	TGTGCCAGCAGCGCCCGGGACAGGGCAGAGACCCAGTACTTC	TRBV7-9	TRBJ2-5	many	14	TRBD1
CASSVGPSGTYEQYF	TGTGCCAGCAGCGTAGGTCCCTCCGGAACCTACGAGCAGTACTTC	TRBV9	TRBJ2-7	NA	15	NA
CASSQDRDSWYGYTF	TGCGCCAGCAGCCAAGATCGGGACTCTTGGTATGGCTACACCTTC	TRBV4-3	TRBJ1-2	many	15	NA
CASREHGTGGGELFF	TGTGCCAGCAGAGAACACGGGACAGGGGGCGGGGAGCTGTTTTTT	TRBV6-1	TRBJ2-2	few	15	TRBD1
CASTRAADSGANVLTF	TGTGCCAGCACTAGGGCGGCTGACTCTGGGGCCAACGTCCTGACTTTC	TRBV6-2/TRBV6-3	TRBJ2-6	NA	16	NA
CASSPVSGGRGELFF	TGTGCCAGCAGCCCCGTTTCGGGGGGCAGGGGGGAGCTGTTTTTT	TRBV11-2	TRBJ2-2	many	15	NA
CASSQNRGRGETQYF	TGTGCCAGCAGCCAGAACAGGGGGCGAGGAGAGACCCAGTACTTC	TRBV3-1	TRBJ2-5	few	15	TRBD1
CSARDLAERQFF	TGCAGTGCTAGAGATCTTGCGGAAAGGCAGTTCTTC	TRBV20-1	TRBJ2-1	few	12	NA
CALSRTPTNEKLFF	TGTGCCCTCTCCCGTACCCCAACTAATGAAAAACTGTTTTTT	TRBV12-3/TRBV12-4	TRBJ1-4	NA	14	NA
CASSPPASGEQFF	TGTGCCAGCAGTCCCCCAGCTTCAGGTGAGCAGTTCTTC	TRBV12-3/TRBV12-4	TRBJ2-1	few	13	NA
CASGSLEQFF	TGTGCCAGCGGGAGCCTAGAGCAGTTCTTC	TRBV6-2/TRBV6-3	TRBJ2-1	NA	10	NA
CASTPQGIPQHF	TGTGCCAGCACACCCCAGGGGATTCCCCAGCATTTT	TRBV6-1	TRBJ1-5	few	12	NA
CATSPQASGKYNEQFF	TGTGCCACCAGCCCCCAGGCTAGCGGAAAGTACAATGAGCAGTTCTTC	TRBV15	TRBJ2-1	few	16	TRBD2
CASSLSGPNSYNEQFF	TGTGCCAGCAGCTTGAGTGGGCCTAACTCCTACAATGAGCAGTTCTTC	TRBV5-5	TRBJ2-1	NA	16	NA
CASSPPGQFFNEQYF	TGTGCCAGCTCACCTCCGGGACAGTTCTTCAACGAGCAGTACTTC	TRBV18	TRBJ2-7	NA	15	TRBD1
CASSTRGLGNEKLFF	TGTGCCAGCAGCACTCGGGGGCTCGGTAATGAAAAACTGTTTTTT	TRBV27	TRBJ1-4	NA	15	NA
CASSPKTSGRSYEQYF	TGTGCCAGCAGCCCAAAGACTAGCGGGAGATCCTACGAGCAGTACTTC	TRBV7-3	TRBJ2-7	few	16	TRBD2
CASSPGRNEQFF	TGTGCCAGCAGCCCCGGGCGCAATGAGCAGTTCTTC	TRBV12-3/TRBV12-4	TRBJ2-1	many	12	NA
CASSRDSSFYNEQFF	TGTGCCAGCAGCCGGGACTCCAGCTTCTACAATGAGCAGTTCTTC	TRBV7-3	TRBJ2-1	few	15	NA
CASSSQGREQYF	TGTGCCAGCAGCTCTCAGGGGCGCGAGCAGTACTTC	TRBV12-3/TRBV12-4	TRBJ2-7	NA	12	NA
CASSLDPGTRYEQYF	TGTGCCAGCAGCTTAGACCCAGGTACGAGATACGAGCAGTACTTC	TRBV7-8	TRBJ2-7	few	15	NA
CASSPSRAASYNEQFF	TGTGCCAGCAGTCCCTCGAGGGCGGCCAGCTACAATGAGCAGTTCTTC	TRBV6-2/TRBV6-3	TRBJ2-1	few	16	NA
CASSERVGRESYEQYF	TGTGCCAGCAGTGAAAGGGTGGGAAGGGAATCTTACGAGCAGTACTTC	TRBV25-1	TRBJ2-7	NA	16	NA
CASSKYGAGNQPQHF	TGTGCCAGCAGCAAATATGGGGCAGGGAATCAGCCCCAGCATTTT	TRBV21-1	TRBJ1-5	NA	15	NA
CSARVGRGHYNEQFF	TGCAGTGCTAGAGTCGGCAGGGGGCATTACAATGAGCAGTTCTTC	TRBV20-1	TRBJ2-1	few	15	TRBD1
CSGRLAGGPDYPNTGELFF	TGCAGCGGGCGACTAGCGGGAGGGCCTGATTATCCGAACACCGGGGAGCTGTTTTTT	TRBV29-1	TRBJ2-2	few	19	TRBD2
CASGLVGAQETQYF	TGTGCTAGTGGTTTGGTAGGGGCCCAAGAGACCCAGTACTTC	TRBV12-5	TRBJ2-5	few	14	NA
CASSYSTSGTLYEQYF	TGTGCCAGCAGTTACTCGACTAGCGGGACTCTCTACGAGCAGTACTTC	TRBV6-2/TRBV6-3	TRBJ2-7	NA	16	TRBD2
CAVGWSSYNEQFF	TGTGCAGTTGGCTGGAGCTCCTACAATGAGCAGTTCTTC	TRBV12-3/TRBV12-4	TRBJ2-1	NA	13	NA
CSVLATKETQYF	TGCAGCGTACTAGCGACAAAAGAGACCCAGTACTTC	TRBV29-1	TRBJ2-5	NA	12	TRBD2
CASSFGGYTIDEQYF	TGTGCCAGCAGTTTTGGAGGCTACACCATAGACGAGCAGTACTTC	TRBV27	TRBJ2-7	NA	15	NA
CASRRTSGGLYNEQFF	TGTGCCAGCAGGCGGACTAGCGGGGGGCTTTACAATGAGCAGTTCTTC	TRBV28	TRBJ2-1	few	16	TRBD2
CSARARPFLSLHEQYF	TGCAGTGCTAGAGCCCGACCCTTTTTATCCCTCCACGAGCAGTACTTC	TRBV20-1	TRBJ2-7	NA	16	NA
CASSRGPLGNGYTF	TGTGCCAGCAGCCGCGGGCCCTTGGGTAATGGCTACACCTTC	TRBV12-3/TRBV12-4	TRBJ1-2	NA	14	NA
CAISDFDWSEAFF	TGTGCCATCAGTGACTTTGATTGGAGTGAAGCTTTCTTT	TRBV10-3	TRBJ1-1	NA	13	NA
CASSQGAVIQYF	TGTGCCAGCAGCCAAGGTGCGGTCATTCAGTACTTC	TRBV3-1	TRBJ2-4	NA	12	NA
CASSRQGGSYNEQFF	TGTGCCAGCAGCAGACAGGGGGGTTCCTACAATGAGCAGTTCTTC	TRBV7-2	TRBJ2-1	few	15	TRBD1
CATSPAGSSYEQYF	TGTGCCACCAGTCCAGCGGGATCCTCCTACGAGCAGTACTTC	TRBV15	TRBJ2-7	NA	14	TRBD2
CASSPTGANTGELFF	TGTGCCAGCAGTCCGACAGGGGCGAACACCGGGGAGCTGTTTTTT	TRBV12-3/TRBV12-4	TRBJ2-2	many	15	TRBD1
CSAQIGGVSYEQYF	TGCAGTGCTCAAATAGGGGGGGTCTCCTACGAGCAGTACTTC	TRBV20-1	TRBJ2-7	few	14	NA
CASKRTGTRYEQYF	TGTGCCAGCAAACGGACAGGGACCAGGTACGAGCAGTACTTC	TRBV6-2/TRBV6-3	TRBJ2-7	few	14	TRBD1
CASRRDSSSGANVLTF	TGTGCCAGTAGGCGGGACTCCAGCTCTGGGGCCAACGTCCTGACTTTC	TRBV6-2/TRBV6-3	TRBJ2-6	few	16	NA
CASRGRTNTGELFF	TGTGCCAGCAGGGGCAGGACGAACACCGGGGAGCTGTTTTTT	TRBV6-1	TRBJ2-2	NA	14	NA
CASRRHSYEQYF	TGTGCCAGCAGAAGACACTCCTACGAGCAGTACTTC	TRBV6-6	TRBJ2-7	NA	12	NA